Listed here are 7 T cell receptor beta chains from one sample, sequenced in a study of OX40 agonist ivuxolimab in advanced cancers. Assay used: immunoSEQ multiplex PCR; TCRdb lists only in-frame clones, some missing. The table includes around 80,000 clones, about 90% detected once. This sample comprised CD4+ or CD8+ T cells sorted from blood, obtained in a trial of the OX40 agonist ivuxolimab. The origin of the receptors is an adult with an advanced solid tumor such as melanoma, head and neck, liver or kidney cancer.

This clone was seen just once. The chain joins TRBV7-2 to TRBJ1-4; 9 positions agree with TRBD1. Losses at the gene ends were 4 bases for V and 0 bases for J; bases not matched to a gene: 12. Germline lookup yields CDR1 SGHTA and CDR2 FQGNSA. CDR3 length: 19 amino acids. The CDR3 coding sequence is TGTGCCAGCAGCTCCAGGGACAGGGTAGTGGCGCCAACTAATGAAAAACTGTTTTTT. This gives the protein CASSSRDRVVAPTNEKLFF.

This clone was counted once. This chain links TRBV21-1 with TRBJ2-5; TRBD2, as called in the table, went unchecked against the DNA. TRBV21-1 is a listed pseudogene. The CDR3 runs to 20 residues. In nucleotides, the CDR3 is TGTGCCAGCAGCAAAGAGGGGACCACGCGGGGGGTCAAGTACCAAGAGACCCAGTACTTC. Residues: CASSKEGTTRGVKYQETQYF.

The V gene is TRBV19, the J gene TRBJ2-3; D may match TRBD1 or TRBD2 (5 bases each). The CDR3 totals 14 residues. V dropped 5 bases and J dropped 4 bases, with 13 bases sitting between them. Germline assignment: CDR1 LNHDA and CDR2 SQIVND (reference sequence). The CDR3 DNA is TGTGCCAGTAGTCCCTGGGGGTCGGCAGATACGCAGTATTTT. Protein sequence: CASSPWGSADTQYF.

The chain is built from TRBV14 and TRBJ1-2; D is perhaps TRBD1 (6 bases). The CDR3 loop spans 14 amino acids. The ends were cut back, 3 bases at V and 2 bases at J, with 10 bases in the middle. Germline V gives CDR1 SGHDN, CDR2 FVKESK. The CDR3 DNA reads TGTGCCAGCAGCCAGCAGGGGATCAACTATGGCTACACCTTC. Translation gives CASSQQGINYGYTF.

This chain links TRBV5-6 with TRBJ2-7; 8 bases match TRBD1. V trimming: 5 bases; J trimming: 3 bases; junction bases outside the gene matches: 7. This CDR3 is 14 amino acids long. From germline, CDR1 is SGHDT and CDR2 YYEEEE. CDR3 loop: CASRLRTGIYEQYF. In DNA form, the CDR3 reads TGTGCCAGCAGACTCAGGACAGGGATCTACGAGCAGTACTTC.

The chain employs TRBV18 and TRBJ1-1; D gene unclear. V gave up 3 bases and J gave up 1 base, with 9 bases separating them. Germline loops: CDR1 KGHSH, CDR2 LQKENI. CDR3 size: 14 residues. DNA for the CDR3: TGTGCCAGCTCACCTCCCGGAGAGAACACTGAAGCTTTCTTT. Translation gives CASSPPGENTEAFF.

This chain links TRBV11-2 with TRBJ2-1, with 8 bases fitting TRBD1. Losses at the gene ends were 3 bases for V and 10 bases for J; bases not matched to a gene: 8. Looked up from germline, CDR1 is SGHAT and CDR2 is FQNNGV. This CDR3 is 14 amino acids long. CDR3 protein: CASSFSGTGWEQFF. For the CDR3, the DNA is TGTGCCAGCAGCTTTTCGGGGACAGGATGGGAGCAGTTCTTC.